The TCR beta chain described here comes from a study of T cells in Graves' hyperthyroidism and ophthalmopathy. This clonotype was seen only a few times. This CDR3 is 17 amino acids long. Trimming took 3 bases from V and 3 from J; bases not matched to a gene: 9. In germline, CDR1 is MNHNS, CDR2 SASEGT. Clinical symptoms, serum thyroxine, TRAb, thyroid ultrasound and orbital computed tomography established diagnosis. TCR beta CDR3 regions were amplified from RNA transcripts. The HTBI set primed first-round TCR CDR3 RT-PCR. TCRdb called the multiplex PCR reads again in MiXCR, with one record for every CDR3 protein. The table includes a few hundred thousand distinct CDR3 sequences, about 20% detected once.

Material: blood. The sequence was obtained from a woman aged 70-85 years with Graves' ophthalmopathy. The chain uses TRBV6-1 and TRBJ2-5; 11 bases are shared with TRBD2. CDR3 sequence reads: CASSELLAGGLKETQYF. The CDR3 DNA is TGTGCCAGCAGTGAGTTGCTAGCGGGAGGTTTGAAAGAGACCCAGTACTTC.